This T cell receptor beta chain comes out of a study of OX40 agonist ivuxolimab in advanced cancers. Profiling relied on immunoSEQ multiplex PCR, and the TCRdb table lists in-frame clones only, not all of them. The sample has about 84,000 clones, 94% seen once. The CDR3 runs to 12 residues. The germline V gene has CDR1 LNHDA and CDR2 SQIVND (reference sequence). Trimming stripped 3 bases from V and 5 bases from J, with 8 bases between. The origin of this receptor is an adult with an advanced solid tumor such as melanoma, head and neck, liver or kidney cancer. The chain recombines TRBV19 with TRBJ2-7, with D possibly matching TRBD1 (6 bases). Here the sequenced sample was CD4+ or CD8+ T cells sorted from blood, taken in a trial of the OX40 agonist ivuxolimab. The CDR3 coding sequence is TGTGCCAGTAGTATTACAGGGAACGAGCAGTACTTC. This sequence encodes CASSITGNEQYF.